This T cell receptor beta chain was sequenced for a study of blood T cell repertoires in COVID-19. Clones were sequenced by immunoSEQ multiplex PCR, and TCRdb holds only the in-frame ones, with some missing. Here the sample spans under 100,000 clones, 80% to 95% being singletons. What was sequenced was peripheral blood. The receptor comes from a woman aged 60-75 years with active COVID-19.

CDR3 DNA: TGTGCCAGCAGCTTAATTTTGACATCTGAGACCCAGTACTTC. Translated: CASSLILTSETQYF. The V call is TRBV7-6, the J call TRBJ2-5, with D hard to call. This CDR3 is 14 amino acids long. V lost 2 bases and J 5 bases, leaving 12 bases between the germline ends. Germline-derived CDR1 and CDR2 are SGHVS and FNYEAQ.